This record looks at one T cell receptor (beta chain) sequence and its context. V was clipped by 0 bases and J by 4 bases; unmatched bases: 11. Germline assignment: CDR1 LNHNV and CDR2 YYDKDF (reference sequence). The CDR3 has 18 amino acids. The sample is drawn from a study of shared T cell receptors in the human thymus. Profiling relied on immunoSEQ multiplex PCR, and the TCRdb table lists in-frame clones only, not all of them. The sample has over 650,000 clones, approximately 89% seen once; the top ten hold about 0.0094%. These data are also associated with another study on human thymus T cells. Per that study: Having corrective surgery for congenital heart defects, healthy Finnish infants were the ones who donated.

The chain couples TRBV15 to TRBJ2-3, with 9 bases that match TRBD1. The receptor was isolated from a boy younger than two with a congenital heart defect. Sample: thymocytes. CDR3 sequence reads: CATSRDANPGQGADTQYF. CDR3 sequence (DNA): TGTGCCACCAGCAGAGATGCTAACCCGGGACAGGGTGCAGATACGCAGTATTTT.